This TCR beta chain is from a study of blood T cell repertoires in COVID-19. In the study overall: Spain, Italy and the United States supplied samples that represented acute and convalescent COVID-19. Sources were T cells, B-cell-depleted T cells, or PBMCs; the material itself was cDNA or gDNA.

The CDR3 consists of 14 residues. The V and J ends lost 5 bases and 1 base respectively, with 11 bases between them. Germline loops: CDR1 LNHDA, CDR2 SQIVND (reference sequence). Per the authors' pipeline: Using reference gene primer amplification, nucleated cell counts were estimated. TCRdb's copy holds only in-frame clones and misses some; the assay was immunoSEQ multiplex PCR. From that table come the V and J calls and clone size; the DNA was used to work out D and trimming. The sample records around 300,000 clones, 80% to 90% being singletons. The sample consisted of peripheral blood. The clonotype comes from a woman in her 70s with acute or convalescent COVID-19. V usage is TRBV19 and J usage is TRBJ1-1, with D hard to call. CDR3 in amino acids: CASSWQSWNTEAFF. The DNA of the CDR3 is TGTGCCAGTAGTTGGCAGTCATGGAACACTGAAGCTTTCTTT.